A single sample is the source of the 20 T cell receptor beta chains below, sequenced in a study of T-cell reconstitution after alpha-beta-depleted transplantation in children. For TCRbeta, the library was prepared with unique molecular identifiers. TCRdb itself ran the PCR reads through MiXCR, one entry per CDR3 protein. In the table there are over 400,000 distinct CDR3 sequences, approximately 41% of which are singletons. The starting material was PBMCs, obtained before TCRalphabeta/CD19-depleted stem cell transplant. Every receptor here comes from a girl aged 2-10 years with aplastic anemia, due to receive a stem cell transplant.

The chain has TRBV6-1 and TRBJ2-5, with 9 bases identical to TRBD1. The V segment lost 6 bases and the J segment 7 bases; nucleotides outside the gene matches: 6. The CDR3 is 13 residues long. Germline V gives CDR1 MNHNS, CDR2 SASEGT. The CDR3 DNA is TGTGCCAGCAGGATACAGGGGGCTGGGACCCAGTACTTC. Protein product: CASRIQGAGTQYF.

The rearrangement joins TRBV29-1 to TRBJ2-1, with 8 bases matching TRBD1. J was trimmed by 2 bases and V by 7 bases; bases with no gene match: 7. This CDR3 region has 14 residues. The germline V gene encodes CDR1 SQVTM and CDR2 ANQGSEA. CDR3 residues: CSGLSGGAYNEQFF. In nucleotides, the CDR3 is TGCAGCGGCCTGTCAGGGGGCGCCTACAATGAGCAGTTCTTC.

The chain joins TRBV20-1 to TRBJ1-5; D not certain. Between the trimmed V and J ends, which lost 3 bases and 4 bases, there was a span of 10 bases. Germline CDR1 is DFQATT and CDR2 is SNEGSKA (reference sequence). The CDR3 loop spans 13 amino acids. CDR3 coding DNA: TGCAGTGCTAGGGAATCACTTAATCAGCCCCAGCATTTT. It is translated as CSARESLNQPQHF.

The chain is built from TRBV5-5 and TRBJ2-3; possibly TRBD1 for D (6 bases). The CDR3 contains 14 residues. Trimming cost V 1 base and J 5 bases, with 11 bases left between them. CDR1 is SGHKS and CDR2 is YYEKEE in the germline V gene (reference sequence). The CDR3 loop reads CASSLTGWGDTQYF. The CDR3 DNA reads TGTGCCAGCAGCTTGACAGGGTGGGGAGATACGCAGTATTTT.

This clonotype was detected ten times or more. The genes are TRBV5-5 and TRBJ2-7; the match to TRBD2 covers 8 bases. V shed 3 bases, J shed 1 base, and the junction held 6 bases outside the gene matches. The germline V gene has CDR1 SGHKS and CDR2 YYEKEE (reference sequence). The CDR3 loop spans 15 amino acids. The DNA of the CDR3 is TGTGCCAGCAGCTACCTAGCGGGTCGATCCTACGAGCAGTACTTC. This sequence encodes CASSYLAGRSYEQYF.

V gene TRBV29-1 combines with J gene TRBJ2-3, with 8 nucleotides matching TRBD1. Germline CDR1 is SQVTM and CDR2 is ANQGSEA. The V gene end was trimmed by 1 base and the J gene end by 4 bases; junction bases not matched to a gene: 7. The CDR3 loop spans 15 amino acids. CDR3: CSVEGQGAIPDTQYF. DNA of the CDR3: TGCAGCGTTGAAGGGCAGGGGGCGATTCCAGATACGCAGTATTTT.

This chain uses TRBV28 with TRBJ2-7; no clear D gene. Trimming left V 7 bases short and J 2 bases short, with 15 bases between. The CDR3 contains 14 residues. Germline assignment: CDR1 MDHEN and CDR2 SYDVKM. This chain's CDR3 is CASKLPVSPYEQYF. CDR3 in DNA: TGTGCCAGCAAACTACCTGTTTCGCCCTACGAGCAGTACTTC.

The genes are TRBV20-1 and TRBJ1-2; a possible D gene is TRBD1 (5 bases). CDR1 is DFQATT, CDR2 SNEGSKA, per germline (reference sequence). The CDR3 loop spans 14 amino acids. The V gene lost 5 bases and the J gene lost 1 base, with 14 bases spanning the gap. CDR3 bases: TGCAGTGCTTCTGCCCGACAGAGTAACTATGGCTACACCTTC. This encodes CSASARQSNYGYTF.

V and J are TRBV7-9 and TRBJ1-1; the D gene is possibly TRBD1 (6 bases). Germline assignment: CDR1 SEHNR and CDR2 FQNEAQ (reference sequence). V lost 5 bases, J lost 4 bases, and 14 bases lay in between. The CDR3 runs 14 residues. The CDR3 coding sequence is TGTGCCAGCAGCGCCCGTCAGGGGTCCACTGAAGCTTTCTTT. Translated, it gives CASSARQGSTEAFF.

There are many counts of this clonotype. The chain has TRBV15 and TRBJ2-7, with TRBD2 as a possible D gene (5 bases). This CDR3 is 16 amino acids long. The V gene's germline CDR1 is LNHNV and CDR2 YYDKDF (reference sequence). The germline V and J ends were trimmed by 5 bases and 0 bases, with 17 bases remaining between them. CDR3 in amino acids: CATSATMGTSSYEQYF. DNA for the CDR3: TGTGCCACCAGCGCGACCATGGGTACTAGCTCCTACGAGCAGTACTTC. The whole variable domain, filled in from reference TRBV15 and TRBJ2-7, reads DAMVIQNPRYQVTQFGKPVTLSCSQTLNHNVMYWYQQKSSQAPKLLFHYYDKDFNNEADTPDNFQSRRPNTSFCFLDIRSPGLGDTAMYLCATSATMGTSSYEQYFGPGTRLTVT.

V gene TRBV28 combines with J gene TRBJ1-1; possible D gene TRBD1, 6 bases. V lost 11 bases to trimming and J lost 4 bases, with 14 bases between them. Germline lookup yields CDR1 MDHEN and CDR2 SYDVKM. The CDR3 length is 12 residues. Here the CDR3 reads CASIRGGTEAFF. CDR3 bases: TGTGCCTCGATCAGGGGTGGCACTGAAGCTTTCTTT.

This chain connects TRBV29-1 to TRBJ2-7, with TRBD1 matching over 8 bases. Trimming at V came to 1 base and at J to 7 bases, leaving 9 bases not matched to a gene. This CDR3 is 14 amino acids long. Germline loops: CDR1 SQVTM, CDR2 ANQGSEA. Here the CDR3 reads CSVEGGETGVEQYF. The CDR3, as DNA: TGCAGCGTTGAAGGGGGTGAGACAGGGGTAGAGCAGTACTTC.

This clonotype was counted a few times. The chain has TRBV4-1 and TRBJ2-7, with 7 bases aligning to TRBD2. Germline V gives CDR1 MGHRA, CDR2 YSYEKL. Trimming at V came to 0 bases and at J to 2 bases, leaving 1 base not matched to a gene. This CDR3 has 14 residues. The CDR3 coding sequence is TGCGCCAGCAGCCAAGACCGGGGGGCCTACGAGCAGTACTTC. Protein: CASSQDRGAYEQYF.

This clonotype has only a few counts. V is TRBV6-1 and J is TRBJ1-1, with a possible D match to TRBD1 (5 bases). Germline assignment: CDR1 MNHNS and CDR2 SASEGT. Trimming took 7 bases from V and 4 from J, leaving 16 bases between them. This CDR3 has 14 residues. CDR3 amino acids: CASKKGGRGTEAFF. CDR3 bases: TGTGCCAGCAAGAAGGGTGGGAGGGGCACTGAAGCTTTCTTT.

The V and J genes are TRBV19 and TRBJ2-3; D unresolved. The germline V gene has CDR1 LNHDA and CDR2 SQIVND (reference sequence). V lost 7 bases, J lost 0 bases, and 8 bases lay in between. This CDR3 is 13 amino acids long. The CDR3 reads CASNMGSTDTQYF. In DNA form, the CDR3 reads TGTGCCAGTAACATGGGTAGCACAGATACGCAGTATTTT.

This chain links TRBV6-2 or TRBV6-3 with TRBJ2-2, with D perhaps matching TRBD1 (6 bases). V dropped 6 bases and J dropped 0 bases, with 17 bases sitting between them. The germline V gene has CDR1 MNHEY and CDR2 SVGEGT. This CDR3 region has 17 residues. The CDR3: CASSQRDTYSNTGELFF. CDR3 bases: TGTGCCAGCAGCCAAAGGGACACTTACTCGAACACCGGGGAGCTGTTTTTT.

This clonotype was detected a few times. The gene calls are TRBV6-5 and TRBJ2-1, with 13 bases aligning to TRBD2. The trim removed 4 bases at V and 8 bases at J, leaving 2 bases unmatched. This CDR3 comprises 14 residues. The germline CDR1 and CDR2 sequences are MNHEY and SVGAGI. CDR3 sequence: CASSFGLAGDEQFF. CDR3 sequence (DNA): TGTGCCAGCAGTTTTGGACTAGCGGGAGATGAGCAGTTCTTC.

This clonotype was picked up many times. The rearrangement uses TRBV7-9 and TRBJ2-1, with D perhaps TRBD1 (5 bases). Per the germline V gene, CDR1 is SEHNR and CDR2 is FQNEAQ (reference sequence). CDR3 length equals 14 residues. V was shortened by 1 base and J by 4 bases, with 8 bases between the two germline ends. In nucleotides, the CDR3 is TGTGCCAGCAGCTTAGAAACAGGTTACAATGAGCAGTTCTTC. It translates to CASSLETGYNEQFF.

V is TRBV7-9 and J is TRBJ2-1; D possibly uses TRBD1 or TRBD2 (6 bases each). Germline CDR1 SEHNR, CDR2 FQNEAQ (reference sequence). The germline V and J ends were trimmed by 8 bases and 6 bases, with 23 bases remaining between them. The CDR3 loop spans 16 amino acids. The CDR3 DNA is TGTGCCAGCCCTCCGGGGGCCCCGCTAGATCCCAATGAGCAGTTCTTC. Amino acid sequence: CASPPGAPLDPNEQFF. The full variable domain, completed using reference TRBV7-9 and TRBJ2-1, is DTGVSQNPRHKITKRGQNVTFRCDPISEHNRLYWYRQTLGQGPEFLTYFQNEAQLEKSRLLSDRFSAERPKGSFSTLEIQRTEQGDSAMYLCASPPGAPLDPNEQFFGPGTRLTVL.

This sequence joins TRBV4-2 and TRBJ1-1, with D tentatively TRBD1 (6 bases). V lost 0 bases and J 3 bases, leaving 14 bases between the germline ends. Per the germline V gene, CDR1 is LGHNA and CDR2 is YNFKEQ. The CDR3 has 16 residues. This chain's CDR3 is CASSQEILGGDTEAFF. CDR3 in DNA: TGTGCCAGCAGCCAAGAGATACTAGGGGGGGACACTGAAGCTTTCTTT.